This T cell receptor beta chain was documented in a study of STAT5B mutations in CD4+ large granular lymphocyte leukemia. CDR3 size: 18 residues. CDR1 and CDR2 (germline): PRHDT, FYEKMQ (reference sequence). V dropped 5 bases and J dropped 8; count of bases not matched to a gene: 19. Worth noting for this clone: Its target is unknown.

Findings and caveats of the study: 8/27 top patient clones versus 2/35 control clones were TRBV06-family. Less than 30% of private leukemic clonotypes occurred rarely in other patients' non-leukemic repertoires.

The survey-level immunoSEQ assay was used. Method: immunoSEQ multiplex PCR; TCRdb's copy keeps in-frame clones and lacks some. The data contain roughly 1,000 clones, around 75% of them seen just once; the ten biggest clones take up about 82%. The specimen was PBMCs. The gene calls are TRBV13 and TRBJ2-4; TRBD1 agrees at 9 bases. This receptor was identified in a man aged 55-75 years with CD4+ T-cell large granular lymphocyte leukemia. The CDR3 DNA reads as TGTGCCAGCAGCCCTAGGACAGGGGACGAACTGCGTGGGGACATTCAGTACTTC. This encodes CASSPRTGDELRGDIQYF.